This T cell receptor (beta chain) was retrieved from a study of shared clonotypes between healthy human individuals. Whole-study context: Three plates were used per donor for CD4 naive, three for CD4 memory, two for CD8 naive and one for CD8 memory.

Study findings and constraints: Clonotype sharing among the donors was expected to vary with sequencing depth.

A few counts support this clone. What it binds is not known. The CDR3 contains 14 residues. The V end was cut by 4 bases, the J end by 4 bases, with 14 bases between. Germline CDR1 reads SEHNR; CDR2 reads FQNEAQ (reference sequence). Repertoires were generated with immunoSEQ multiplex PCR, while TCRdb's copy carries only in-frame clones and drops some. Of approximately 100,000 clones in the sample, under 70% were seen once. V is TRBV7-9 and J is TRBJ2-7; TRBD1 is a possible D gene (7 bases). The source is a woman in her 30s in good health. What was sequenced was memory CD8+ T cells sorted from blood. As for subset: CD45RO+ cells pooled with CCR7-negative TemRA cells. The CDR3: CASSSGGLLYEQYF. The DNA of the CDR3 is TGTGCCAGCAGCTCAGGGGGGCTCCTATACGAGCAGTACTTC.